This T cell receptor (beta chain) was identified during a study of cytomegalovirus exposure and HLA in healthy donors. With 60 Vbeta and 13 Jbeta primers, the PCR was carried out. The protocol was immunoSEQ multiplex PCR, while the TCRdb copy is restricted to in-frame clones and leaves out a portion. The data show 85,000 to 130,000 clones, roughly 73% seen once. Comments on this clone: Its target is not known.

Germline CDR1 SGHRS, CDR2 YFSETQ. The CDR3 length is 13 residues. Trimming removed 5 bases at V and 2 bases at J, with 10 bases between. Overall study results and limits: Highly shared variants forming one cluster were likely a sequencing artifact.

Sequenced: PBMCs. The sequence was collected from a middle-aged man in good health and CMV-seronegative. This chain connects TRBV5-1 to TRBJ2-5, with a possible D match to TRBD2 (7 bases). Here the CDR3 DNA reads TGCGCCAGCAGAGGGGGGGGGCAAGAGACCCAGTACTTC. This encodes CASRGGGQETQYF.